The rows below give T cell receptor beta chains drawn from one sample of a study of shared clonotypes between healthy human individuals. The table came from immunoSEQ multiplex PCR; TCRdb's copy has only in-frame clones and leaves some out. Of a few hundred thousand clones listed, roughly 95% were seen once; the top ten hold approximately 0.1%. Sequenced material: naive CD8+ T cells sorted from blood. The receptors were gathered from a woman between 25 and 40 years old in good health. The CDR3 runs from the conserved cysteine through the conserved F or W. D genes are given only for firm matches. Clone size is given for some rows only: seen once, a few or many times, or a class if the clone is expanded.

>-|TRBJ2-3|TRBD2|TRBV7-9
CASSLGGLEFVDTQYF
TGTGCCAGCAGCTTAGGGGGACTAGAATTTGTGGATACGCAGTATTTT
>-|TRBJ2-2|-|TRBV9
CASSGRTVNTGELFF
TGTGCCAGCAGCGGCCGGACGGTGAACACCGGGGAGCTGTTTTTT
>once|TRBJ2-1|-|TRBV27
CASSLPGLEQFF
TGTGCCAGCAGTTTACCGGGTTTGGAGCAGTTCTTC
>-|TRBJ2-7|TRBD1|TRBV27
CASSLGQGPYEQYF
TGTGCCAGCAGTTTAGGACAGGGACCCTACGAGCAGTACTTC
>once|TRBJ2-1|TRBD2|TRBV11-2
CASSLGLAGSYNEQFF
TGTGCCAGCAGCTTAGGCCTAGCGGGCTCCTACAATGAGCAGTTCTTC
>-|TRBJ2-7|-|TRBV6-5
CASSGQSADYYEQYF
TGTGCCAGCAGTGGTCAATCGGCAGATTACTACGAGCAGTACTTC
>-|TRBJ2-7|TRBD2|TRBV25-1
CASSLAGVREQYF
TGTGCCAGCAGTCTAGCGGGAGTTCGCGAGCAGTACTTC
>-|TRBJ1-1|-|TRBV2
CASSDLGRGDTEAFF
TGTGCCAGCAGTGATCTCGGACGGGGGGACACTGAAGCTTTCTTT
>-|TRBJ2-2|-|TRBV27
CASSFRTGELFF
TGTGCCAGCAGTTTCCGCACCGGGGAGCTGTTTTTT
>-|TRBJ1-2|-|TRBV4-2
CASSFRGADGYTF
TGTGCCAGCAGCTTTCGTGGGGCGGATGGCTACACCTTC
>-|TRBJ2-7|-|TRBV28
CASRERGLSSYEQYF
TGTGCCAGCAGGGAGCGCGGGCTTTCATCCTACGAGCAGTACTTC
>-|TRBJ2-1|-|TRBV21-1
CASSKARRPEGLNEQFF
TGTGCCAGCAGCAAAGCGCGTCGCCCGGAGGGCCTCAATGAGCAGTTCTTC
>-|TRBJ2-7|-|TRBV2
CASKSRNSFDEQYF
TGTGCCAGCAAAAGTAGAAATAGTTTTGACGAGCAGTACTTC
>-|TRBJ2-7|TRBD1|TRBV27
CASSSYTGTGDEQYF
TGTGCCAGCAGTTCGTACACCGGGACAGGGGACGAGCAGTACTTC
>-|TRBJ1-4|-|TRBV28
CASSLGGEDEKLFF
TGTGCCAGCAGTTTGGGGGGGGAGGATGAAAAACTGTTTTTT
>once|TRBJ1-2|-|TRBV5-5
CASTMGTDLNYGYTF
TGTGCCAGCACAATGGGTACGGACCTGAACTATGGCTACACCTTC
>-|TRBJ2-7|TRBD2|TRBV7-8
CASNSGLAGNLILSREQYF
TGTGCCAGCAACTCGGGACTAGCGGGTAACCTGATTTTGTCACGGGAGCAGTACTTC
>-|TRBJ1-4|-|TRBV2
CASNGVGTNEKLFF
TGTGCCAGCAATGGGGTGGGGACTAATGAAAAACTGTTTTTT
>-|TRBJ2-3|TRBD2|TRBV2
CASSGLAASTDTQYF
TGTGCCAGCAGCGGACTAGCGGCTAGCACAGATACGCAGTATTTT
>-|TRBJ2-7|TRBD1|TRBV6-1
CASSDWTGGIGEQYF
TGTGCCAGCAGCGACTGGACAGGGGGCATTGGCGAGCAGTACTTC
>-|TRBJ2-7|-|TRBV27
CASSLGGGYEQYF
TGTGCCAGCAGTTTAGGAGGGGGGTACGAGCAGTACTTC
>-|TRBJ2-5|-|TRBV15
CATSRVTALGSGLQETQYF
TGTGCCACCAGCAGAGTAACAGCCCTAGGTAGCGGCCTCCAAGAGACCCAGTACTTC
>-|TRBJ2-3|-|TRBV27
CASKSGTRTDTQYF
TGTGCCAGCAAATCCGGGACACGCACAGATACGCAGTATTTT
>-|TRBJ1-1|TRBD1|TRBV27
CASSMTGGRITEAFF
TGTGCCAGCAGTATGACAGGGGGCAGGATCACTGAAGCTTTCTTT
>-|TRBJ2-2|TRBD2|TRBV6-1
CASSAPRLAGTGELFF
TGTGCCAGCAGTGCTCCGAGACTAGCGGGCACCGGGGAGCTGTTTTTT
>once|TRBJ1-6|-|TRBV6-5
CASSYYLGLHNSPLHF
TGTGCCAGCAGTTACTATCTGGGACTCCATAATTCACCCCTCCACTTT
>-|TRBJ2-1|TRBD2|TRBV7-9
CASSFGLANEQFF
TGTGCCAGCAGCTTCGGACTAGCAAATGAGCAGTTCTTC
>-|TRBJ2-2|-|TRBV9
CASSAANTGELFF
TGTGCCAGCAGCGCTGCGAACACCGGGGAGCTGTTTTTT